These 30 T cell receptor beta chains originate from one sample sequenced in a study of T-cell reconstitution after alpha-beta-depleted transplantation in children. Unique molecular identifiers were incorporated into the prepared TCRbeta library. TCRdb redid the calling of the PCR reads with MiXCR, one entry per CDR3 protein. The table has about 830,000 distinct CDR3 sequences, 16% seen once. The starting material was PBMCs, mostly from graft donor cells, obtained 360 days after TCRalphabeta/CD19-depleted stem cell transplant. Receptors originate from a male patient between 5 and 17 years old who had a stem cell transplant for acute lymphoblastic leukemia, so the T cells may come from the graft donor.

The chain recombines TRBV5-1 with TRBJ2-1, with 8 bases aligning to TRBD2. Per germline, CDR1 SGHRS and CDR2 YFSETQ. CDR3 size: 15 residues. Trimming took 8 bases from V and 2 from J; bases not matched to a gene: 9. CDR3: CASLAGPDTYNEQFF. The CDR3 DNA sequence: TGCGCCAGTTTAGCGGGACCAGATACCTACAATGAGCAGTTCTTC. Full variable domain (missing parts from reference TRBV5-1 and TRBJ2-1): KAGVTQTPRYLIKTRGQQVTLSCSPISGHRSVSWYQQTPGQGLQFLFEYFSETQRNKGNFPGRFSGRQFSNSRSEMNVSTLELGDSALYLCASLAGPDTYNEQFFGPGTRLTVL.

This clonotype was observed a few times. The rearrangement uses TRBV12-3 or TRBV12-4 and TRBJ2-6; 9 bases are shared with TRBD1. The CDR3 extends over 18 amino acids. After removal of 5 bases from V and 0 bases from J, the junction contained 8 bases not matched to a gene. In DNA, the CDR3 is TGTGCCAGCAGTCTTGGGACAGGGCCCCTCTCTGGGGCCAACGTCCTGACTTTC. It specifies CASSLGTGPLSGANVLTF.

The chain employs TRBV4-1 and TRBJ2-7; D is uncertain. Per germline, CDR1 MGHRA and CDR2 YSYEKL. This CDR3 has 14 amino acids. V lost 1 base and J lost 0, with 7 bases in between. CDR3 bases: TGCGCCAGCAGCCAAGTGGACGCCTCCTACGAGCAGTACTTC. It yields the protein CASSQVDASYEQYF.

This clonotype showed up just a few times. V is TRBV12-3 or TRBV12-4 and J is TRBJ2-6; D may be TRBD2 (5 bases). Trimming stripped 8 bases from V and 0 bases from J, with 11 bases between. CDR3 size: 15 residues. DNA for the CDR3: TGTGCCAGCCGAGAGCGGCTCTCTGGGGCCAACGTCCTGACTTTC. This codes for CASRERLSGANVLTF.

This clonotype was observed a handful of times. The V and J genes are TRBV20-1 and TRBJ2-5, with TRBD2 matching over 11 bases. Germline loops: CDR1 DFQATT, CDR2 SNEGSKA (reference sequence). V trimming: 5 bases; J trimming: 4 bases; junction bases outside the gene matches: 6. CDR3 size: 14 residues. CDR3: CSARLAGGGETQYF. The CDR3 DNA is TGCAGTGCTCGCCTAGCGGGAGGCGGAGAGACCCAGTACTTC.

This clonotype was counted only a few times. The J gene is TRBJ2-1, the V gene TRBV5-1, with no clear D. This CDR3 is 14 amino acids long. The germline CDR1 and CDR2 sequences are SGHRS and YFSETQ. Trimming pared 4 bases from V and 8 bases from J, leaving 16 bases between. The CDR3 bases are TGCGCCAGCAGCGGCTCGGGTGGAATCGATGAGCAGTTCTTC. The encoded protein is CASSGSGGIDEQFF.

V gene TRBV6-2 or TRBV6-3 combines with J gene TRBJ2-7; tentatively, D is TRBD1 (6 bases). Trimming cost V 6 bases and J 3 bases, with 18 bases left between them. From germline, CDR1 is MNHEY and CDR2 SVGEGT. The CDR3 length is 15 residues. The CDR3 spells CASRDPGQISYEQYF. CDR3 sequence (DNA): TGTGCCAGCAGGGACCCGGGACAAATAAGCTACGAGCAGTACTTC.

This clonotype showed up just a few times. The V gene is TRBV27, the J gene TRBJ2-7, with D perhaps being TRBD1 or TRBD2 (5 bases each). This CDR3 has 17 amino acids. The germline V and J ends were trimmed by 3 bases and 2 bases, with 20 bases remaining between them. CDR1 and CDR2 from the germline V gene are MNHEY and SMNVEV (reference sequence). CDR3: CASSFGQGQRSAYEQYF. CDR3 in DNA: TGTGCCAGCAGTTTTGGACAAGGGCAGCGGAGCGCCTACGAGCAGTACTTC.

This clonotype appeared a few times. CDR3 sequence reads: CASSLGAGESFYNEQFF. DNA for the CDR3: TGCGCCAGCAGCTTGGGAGCGGGAGAAAGCTTCTACAATGAGCAGTTCTTC. This chain links TRBV5-1 with TRBJ2-1; the match to TRBD2 covers 8 bases. Germline CDR1 SGHRS, CDR2 YFSETQ. V was pared by 0 bases and J by 3 bases, with 8 bases of the junction left unmatched. This CDR3 is built from 17 residues.

The CDR3 here is CASSPPPGAHYNEQFF. CDR3 DNA: TGTGCCAGCTCACCGCCCCCGGGGGCTCACTACAATGAGCAGTTCTTC. The V gene is TRBV18, the J gene TRBJ2-1; D may match TRBD1 or TRBD2 (6 bases each). Germline loops: CDR1 KGHSH, CDR2 LQKENI. This CDR3 has 16 amino acids. Between the trimmed V and J ends, which lost 3 bases and 3 bases, there was a span of 15 bases.

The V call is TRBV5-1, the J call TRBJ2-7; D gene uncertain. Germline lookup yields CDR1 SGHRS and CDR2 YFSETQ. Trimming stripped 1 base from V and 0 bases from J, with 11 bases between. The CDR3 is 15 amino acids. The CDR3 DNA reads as TGCGCCAGCAGCTTGACGACGGTGAGCTCCTACGAGCAGTACTTC. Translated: CASSLTTVSSYEQYF.

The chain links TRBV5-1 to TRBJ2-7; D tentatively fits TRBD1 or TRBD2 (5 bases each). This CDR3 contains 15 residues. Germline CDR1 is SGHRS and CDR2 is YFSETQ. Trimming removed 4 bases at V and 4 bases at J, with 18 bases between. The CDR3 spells CASSPRGVDYYEQYF. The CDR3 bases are TGCGCCAGCAGCCCGAGGGGCGTAGACTATTACGAGCAGTACTTC.

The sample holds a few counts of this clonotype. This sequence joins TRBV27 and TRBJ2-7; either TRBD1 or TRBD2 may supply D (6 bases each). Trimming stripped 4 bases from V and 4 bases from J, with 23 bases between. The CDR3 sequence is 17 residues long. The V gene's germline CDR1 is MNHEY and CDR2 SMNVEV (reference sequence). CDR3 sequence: CASSYGAPGALGYEQYF. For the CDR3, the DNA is TGTGCCAGCAGTTATGGGGCTCCGGGGGCGCTGGGGTACGAGCAGTACTTC.

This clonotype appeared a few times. The CDR3 DNA follows: TGTGCCAGCACCCAGGCACAGACCTACGAGCAGTACTTC. Translating it yields CASTQAQTYEQYF. The chain links TRBV18 to TRBJ2-7; unclear D gene. V was trimmed by 8 bases and J by 2 bases, leaving 13 bases between them. The CDR3 has 13 residues. CDR1 and CDR2 (germline): KGHSH, LQKENI.

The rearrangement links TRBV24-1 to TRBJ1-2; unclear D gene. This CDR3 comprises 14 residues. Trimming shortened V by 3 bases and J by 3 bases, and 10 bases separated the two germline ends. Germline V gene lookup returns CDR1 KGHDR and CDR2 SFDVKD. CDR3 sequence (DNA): TGTGCCACCAGTGATACCGGCATGGACTATGGCTACACCTTC. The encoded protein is CATSDTGMDYGYTF.

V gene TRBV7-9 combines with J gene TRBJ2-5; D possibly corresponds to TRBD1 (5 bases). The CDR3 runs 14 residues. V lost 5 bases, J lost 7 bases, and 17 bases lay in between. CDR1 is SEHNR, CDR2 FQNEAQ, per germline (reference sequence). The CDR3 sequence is CASSVGARHGTQYF. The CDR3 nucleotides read TGTGCCAGCAGCGTAGGGGCAAGGCACGGGACCCAGTACTTC.

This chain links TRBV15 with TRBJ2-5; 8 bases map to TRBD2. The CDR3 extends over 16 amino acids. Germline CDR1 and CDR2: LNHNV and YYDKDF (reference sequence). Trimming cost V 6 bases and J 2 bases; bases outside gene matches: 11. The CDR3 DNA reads TGTGCCACCAGAGCGGGAGCGATAGGGAGGCAAGAGACCCAGTACTTC. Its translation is CATRAGAIGRQETQYF.

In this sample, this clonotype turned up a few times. CDR3 amino acids: CASSRPTGTSGRVGEQFF. The CDR3 coding sequence is TGTGCCAGCAGTCGTCCCACCGGGACTAGCGGGAGGGTGGGTGAGCAGTTCTTC. J is TRBJ2-1 and V is TRBV28; TRBD2 matches at 16 bases. The CDR3 consists of 18 residues. Trimming removed 5 bases from V and 9 bases from J; junction bases left unmatched: 13. Germline-derived CDR1 and CDR2 are MDHEN and SYDVKM.

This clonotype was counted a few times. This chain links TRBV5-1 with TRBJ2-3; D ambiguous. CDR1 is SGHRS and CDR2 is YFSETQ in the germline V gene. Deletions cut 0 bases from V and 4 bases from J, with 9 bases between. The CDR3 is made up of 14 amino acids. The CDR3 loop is CASSLVGLADTQYF. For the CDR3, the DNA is TGCGCCAGCAGCTTGGTGGGTTTGGCAGATACGCAGTATTTT.

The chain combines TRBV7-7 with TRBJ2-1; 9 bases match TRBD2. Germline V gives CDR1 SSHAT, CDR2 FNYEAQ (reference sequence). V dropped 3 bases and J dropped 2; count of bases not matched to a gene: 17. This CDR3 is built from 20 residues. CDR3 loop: CASSFFLRPETSGTYNEQFF. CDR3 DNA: TGTGCCAGCAGCTTTTTTCTGCGGCCTGAGACTAGCGGAACCTACAATGAGCAGTTCTTC.

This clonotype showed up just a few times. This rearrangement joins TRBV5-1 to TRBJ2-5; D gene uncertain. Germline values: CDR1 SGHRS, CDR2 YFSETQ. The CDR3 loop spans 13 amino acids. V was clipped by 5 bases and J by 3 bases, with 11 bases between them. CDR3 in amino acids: CASRIGLEETQYF. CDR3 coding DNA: TGCGCCAGCAGGATCGGGTTGGAAGAGACCCAGTACTTC.

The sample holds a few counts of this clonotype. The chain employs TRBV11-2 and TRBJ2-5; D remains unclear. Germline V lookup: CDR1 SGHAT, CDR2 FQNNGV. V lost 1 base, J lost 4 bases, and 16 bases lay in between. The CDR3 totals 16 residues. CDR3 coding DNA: TGTGCCAGCAGCTTAGGTAACTTCCCGAACCGAGAGACCCAGTACTTC. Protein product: CASSLGNFPNRETQYF.

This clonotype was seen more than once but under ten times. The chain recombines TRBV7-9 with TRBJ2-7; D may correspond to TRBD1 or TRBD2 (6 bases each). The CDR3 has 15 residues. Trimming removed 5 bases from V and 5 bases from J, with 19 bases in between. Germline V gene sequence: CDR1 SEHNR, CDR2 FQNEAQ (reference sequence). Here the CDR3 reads CASSPRGAGIHEQYF. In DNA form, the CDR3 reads TGTGCCAGCAGCCCTAGGGGGGCAGGGATCCACGAGCAGTACTTC.

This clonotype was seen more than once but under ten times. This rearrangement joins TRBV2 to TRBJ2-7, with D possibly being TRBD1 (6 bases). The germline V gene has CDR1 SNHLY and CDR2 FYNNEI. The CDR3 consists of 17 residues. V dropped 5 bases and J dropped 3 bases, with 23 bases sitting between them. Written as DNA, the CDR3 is TGTGCCAGCAGTCAGTCCGTTGGGGCGCAGGGGAGCTACGAGCAGTACTTC. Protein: CASSQSVGAQGSYEQYF.

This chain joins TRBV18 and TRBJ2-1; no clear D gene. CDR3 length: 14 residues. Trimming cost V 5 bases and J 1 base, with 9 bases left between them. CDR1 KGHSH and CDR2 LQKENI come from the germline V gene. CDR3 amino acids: CASSAAKSYNEQFF. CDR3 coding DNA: TGTGCCAGCTCAGCGGCCAAGTCCTACAATGAGCAGTTCTTC.

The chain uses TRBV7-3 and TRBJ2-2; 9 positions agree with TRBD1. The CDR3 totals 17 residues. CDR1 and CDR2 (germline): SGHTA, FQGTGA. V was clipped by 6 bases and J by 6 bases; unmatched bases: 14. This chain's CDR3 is CASSRSPGQGLSGELFF. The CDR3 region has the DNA TGTGCCAGCAGTCGTAGCCCCGGACAGGGGTTATCCGGGGAGCTGTTTTTT.

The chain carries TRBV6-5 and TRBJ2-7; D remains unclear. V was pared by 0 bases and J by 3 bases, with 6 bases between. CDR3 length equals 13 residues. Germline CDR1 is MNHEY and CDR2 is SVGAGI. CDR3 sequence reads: CASSYSRHYEQYF. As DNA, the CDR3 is TGTGCCAGCAGTTACTCGAGGCACTACGAGCAGTACTTC.

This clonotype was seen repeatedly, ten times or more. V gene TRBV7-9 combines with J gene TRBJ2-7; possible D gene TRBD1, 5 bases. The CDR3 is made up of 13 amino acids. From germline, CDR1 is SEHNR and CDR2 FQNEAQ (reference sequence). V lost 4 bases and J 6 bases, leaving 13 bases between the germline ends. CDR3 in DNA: TGTGCCAGCAGCTCCCGGACGGACACCGAGCAGTACTTC. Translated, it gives CASSSRTDTEQYF.

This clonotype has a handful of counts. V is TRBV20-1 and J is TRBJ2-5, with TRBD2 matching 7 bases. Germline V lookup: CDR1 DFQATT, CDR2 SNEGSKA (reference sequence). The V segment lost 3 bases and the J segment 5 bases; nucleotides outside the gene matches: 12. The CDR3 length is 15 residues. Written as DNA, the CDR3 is TGCAGTGCTAGGCCCCTCCCGGGGCGGGAGGAGACCCAGTACTTC. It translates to CSARPLPGREETQYF.

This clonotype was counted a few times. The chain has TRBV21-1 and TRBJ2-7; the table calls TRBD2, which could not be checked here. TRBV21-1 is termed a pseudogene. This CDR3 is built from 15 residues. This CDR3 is CASSKETSGSYEQYF. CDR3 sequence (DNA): TGTGCCAGCAGCAAAGAGACTAGCGGGAGTTACGAGCAGTACTTC.